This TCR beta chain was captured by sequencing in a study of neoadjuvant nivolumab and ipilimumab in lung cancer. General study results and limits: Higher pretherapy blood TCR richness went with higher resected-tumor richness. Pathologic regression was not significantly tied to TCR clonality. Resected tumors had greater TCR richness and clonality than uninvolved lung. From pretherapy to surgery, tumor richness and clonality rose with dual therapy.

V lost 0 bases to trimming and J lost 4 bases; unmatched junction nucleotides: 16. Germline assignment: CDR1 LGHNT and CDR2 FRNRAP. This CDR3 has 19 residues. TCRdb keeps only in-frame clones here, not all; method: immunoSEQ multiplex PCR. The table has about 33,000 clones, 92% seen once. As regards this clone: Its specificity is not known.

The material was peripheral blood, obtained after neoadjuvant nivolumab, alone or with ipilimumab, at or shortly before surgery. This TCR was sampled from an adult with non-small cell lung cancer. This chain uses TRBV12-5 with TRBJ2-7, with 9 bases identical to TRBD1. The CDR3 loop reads CASGLVLPLLGQGGYEQYF. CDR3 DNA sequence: TGTGCTAGTGGTTTGGTACTTCCCCTTCTGGGACAGGGCGGGTACGAGCAGTACTTC.